This is a list of T cell receptor beta chains from one sample in a study of shared clonotypes between healthy human individuals. The protocol was immunoSEQ multiplex PCR, while the TCRdb copy is restricted to in-frame clones and leaves out a portion. The sample lists over 2 million clones; 90% to 95% were seen once. Sequencing was performed on naive CD4+ T cells sorted from blood. The receptor set was obtained from a man between 18 and 29 years old in good health. Each CDR3 is given with its conserved first and last residue. The D gene is left open where the match is weak. A clone size is listed for some rows: how often the clone was seen (once, few, many), or a class if it is expanded.

>-|TRBV6-1|14|TRBJ2-5|TRBD2
TGTGCCAGCAGTGGTCTAGCGGGTCAAGAGACCCAGTACTTC
CASSGLAGQETQYF
>once|TRBV19|14|TRBJ1-6|-
TGTGCCAGTAGGACCGGGACCGGAGGTTCACCCCTCCACTTT
CASRTGTGGSPLHF
>-|TRBV12-5|15|TRBJ2-7|TRBD2
TGTGCTTCGGGACTAGCGGGAGTTATTTTTGGGGAGCAGTACTTC
CASGLAGVIFGEQYF
>-|TRBV18|14|TRBJ1-2|-
TGTGCCAGCTCTGGCTCTCGGACAGACTATGGCTACACCTTC
CASSGSRTDYGYTF
>-|TRBV30|14|TRBJ1-6|TRBD1
TGTGCCTGGGGCACGGACAGGACACATTCACCCCTCCACTTT
CAWGTDRTHSPLHF
>-|TRBV7-2|13|TRBJ1-1|-
TGTGCCAGCAGCTCCGGGATGAACACTGAAGCTTTCTTT
CASSSGMNTEAFF
>-|TRBV6-1|14|TRBJ1-3|-
TGTGCCAGCAAGGCAGGTAGCTCTGGAAACACCATATATTTT
CASKAGSSGNTIYF
>-|TRBV29-1|14|TRBJ1-2|-
TGCAGCGTTGAGCCCCAGCAGGGGACCTATGGCTACACCTTC
CSVEPQQGTYGYTF
>-|TRBV12-5|13|TRBJ1-2|-
TGTGCTAGTGGTTCCCTAAATTTCTATGGCTACACCTTC
CASGSLNFYGYTF
>-|TRBV5-1|15|TRBJ1-1|-
TGCGCCAGCAGCTTGGTCCAGGGGATTAACACTGAAGCTTTCTTT
CASSLVQGINTEAFF
>-|TRBV7-6|16|TRBJ2-7|-
TGTGCCAGCACAATAGGGTCGTGGAGCGGGTCGGGCGAGCAGTACTTC
CASTIGSWSGSGEQYF
>-|TRBV6-5|15|TRBJ1-3|-
TGTGCCAGCAGTTACAGGGATCCCTCTGGAAACACCATATATTTT
CASSYRDPSGNTIYF
>-|TRBV6-5|16|TRBJ2-7|-
TGTGCCAGCAGTTACCCTCCCCTAGACAGCGACTACGAGCAGTACTTC
CASSYPPLDSDYEQYF
>-|TRBV7-8|12|TRBJ2-7|-
TGTGCCAGCAGCTTAGTTCTGCCTCTAAGTGGCTTC
CASSLVLPLSGF
>-|TRBV13|16|TRBJ2-1|TRBD2
TGTGCCAGCAGCGTAGATGTAGCGGGGGTTCCCAATGAGCAGTTCTTC
CASSVDVAGVPNEQFF
>-|TRBV18|15|TRBJ1-1|-
TGTGCCAGCTCAATTAGACAGGTGGGTGACACTGAAGCTTTCTTT
CASSIRQVGDTEAFF
>once|TRBV12-5|17|TRBJ1-6|-
TGTGCTAGTGGTCCCCCCCTCGGGCCCTCTGCCTATTCACCCCTCCACTTT
CASGPPLGPSAYSPLHF
>-|TRBV6-5|15|TRBJ2-1|TRBD2
TGTGCCAGCAGCTCACTAGCGGGAGGCTACAATGAGCAGTTCTTC
CASSSLAGGYNEQFF
>-|TRBV28|12|TRBJ2-5|-
TGTGCCAGCAGTTCCGTACAAGAGACCCAGTACTTC
CASSSVQETQYF
>-|TRBV6-1|14|TRBJ2-3|TRBD2
TGTGCCACCATAAATGCGGGAGTAGGAGATACGCAGTATTTT
CATINAGVGDTQYF
>-|TRBV7-6|14|TRBJ1-1|TRBD1
TGTGCCAGCAGCTCGATACAGGGGTACACTGAAGCTTTCTTT
CASSSIQGYTEAFF
>-|TRBV6-1|15|TRBJ2-7|TRBD1
TGTGCCAGCAGTGCCCGACAGGGGGGTCCCTACGAGCAGTACTTC
CASSARQGGPYEQYF